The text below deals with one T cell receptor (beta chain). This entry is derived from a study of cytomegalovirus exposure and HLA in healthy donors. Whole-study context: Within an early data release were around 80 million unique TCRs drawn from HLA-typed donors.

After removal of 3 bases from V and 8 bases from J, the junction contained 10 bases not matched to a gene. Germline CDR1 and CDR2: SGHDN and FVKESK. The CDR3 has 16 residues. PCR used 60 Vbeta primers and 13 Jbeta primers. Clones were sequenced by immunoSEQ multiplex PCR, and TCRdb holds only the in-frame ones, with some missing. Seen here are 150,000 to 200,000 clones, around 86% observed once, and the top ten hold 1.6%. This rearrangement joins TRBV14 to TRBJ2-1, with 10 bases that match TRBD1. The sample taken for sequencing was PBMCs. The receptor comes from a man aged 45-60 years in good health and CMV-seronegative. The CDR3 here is CASSQYSTGGNYEQFF. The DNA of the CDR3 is TGTGCCAGCAGCCAGTACTCGACAGGGGGCAACTATGAGCAGTTCTTC.